The 20 T cell receptor beta chains given below trace back to one sample, sequenced in a study of blood T cell repertoires in COVID-19. TCRdb keeps only in-frame clones here, not all; method: immunoSEQ multiplex PCR. This sample carries about 170,000 clones, around 81% of them seen once, and the ten largest clones take roughly 8.8%. Sequenced material: peripheral blood. The source is a woman of 80 years or more with COVID-19, enrolled during active disease.

This clone was found once. Other nucleotide sequences from this sample produce the same CDR3. This chain connects TRBV15 to TRBJ1-5; maybe TRBD1 (6 bases). Germline CDR1 LNHNV, CDR2 YYDKDF (reference sequence). The CDR3 sequence is 15 residues long. Trimming pared 0 bases from V and 1 base from J, leaving 7 bases between. CDR3 coding DNA: TGTGCCACCAGCAGAGACAGGGGAAGCAATCAGCCCCAGCATTTT. Translating it yields CATSRDRGSNQPQHF.

The chain has TRBV5-1 and TRBJ2-2; 11 bases map to TRBD2. V trimming: 4 bases; J trimming: 6 bases; junction bases outside the gene matches: 5. Germline assignment: CDR1 SGHRS and CDR2 YFSETQ. The CDR3 length is 15 residues. CDR3 sequence (DNA): TGCGCCAGCAGCGATTCACTAGCGGGAGCCGGGGAGCTGTTTTTT. Its protein is CASSDSLAGAGELFF.

The V gene is TRBV9, the J gene TRBJ1-4, with D possibly TRBD1 on 5 matching bases. The CDR3 contains 17 residues. V lost 0 bases, J lost 8 bases, and 20 bases lay in between. Per the germline V gene, CDR1 is SGDLS and CDR2 is YYNGEE. The CDR3 is CASSVAARGGGEEKLFF. The DNA of the CDR3 is TGTGCCAGCAGCGTAGCTGCTCGTGGGGGAGGGGAAGAAAAACTGTTTTTT.

The chain joins TRBV10-3 to TRBJ2-1, with D unresolved. CDR1 is ENHRY, CDR2 SYGVKD, per germline. V dropped 9 bases and J dropped 8 bases, with 11 bases sitting between them. The CDR3 consists of 11 residues. The CDR3 reads CAISKADEQFF. The CDR3 DNA follows: TGTGCCATATCTAAGGCGGATGAGCAGTTCTTC.

The chain has TRBV5-4 and TRBJ1-6, with TRBD1 matching over 7 bases. J was trimmed by 5 bases and V by 0 bases; bases with no gene match: 5. The germline gives CDR1 SGHNT, CDR2 YYREEE (reference sequence). The CDR3 runs to 16 residues. For the CDR3, the DNA is TGTGCCAGCAGCTTGGGCAGGGGGTCCAATAATTCACCCCTCCACTTT. This gives the protein CASSLGRGSNNSPLHF.

The chain has TRBV5-6 and TRBJ1-6, with D possibly TRBD1 on 5 matching bases. CDR1 and CDR2 (germline): SGHDT, YYEEEE. The CDR3 covers 15 residues. Trimming cost V 1 base and J 9 bases, with 14 bases left between them. This CDR3 is CASSLRGTGSSPLHF. The CDR3 DNA sequence: TGTGCCAGCAGCTTGAGAGGGACTGGAAGTTCACCCCTCCACTTT.

This clone has a single count. This chain connects TRBV2 to TRBJ1-6; D not resolved. Deletions cut 6 bases from V and 0 bases from J, with 15 bases between. From germline, CDR1 is SNHLY and CDR2 FYNNEI. This CDR3 is 17 amino acids long. For the CDR3, the DNA is TGTGCCAGCAGCGAAAGAGGGTCGAGCTCCTATAATTCACCCCTCCACTTT. It is translated as CASSERGSSSYNSPLHF.

The V call is TRBV25-1, the J call TRBJ1-2; tentatively, D is TRBD1 (6 bases). Germline V gene lookup returns CDR1 MGHDK and CDR2 SYGVNS. CDR3 length: 14 residues. The V gene lost 4 bases and the J gene lost 8 bases, with 17 bases spanning the gap. This CDR3 is CASSGLGGRAGYTF. The CDR3 DNA sequence: TGTGCCAGCAGTGGGCTGGGGGGGCGTGCCGGCTACACCTTC.

The chain couples TRBV5-6 to TRBJ1-5, with D possibly TRBD1 on 5 matching bases. Per the germline V gene, CDR1 is SGHDT and CDR2 is YYEEEE. Between the trimmed V and J ends, which lost 3 bases and 2 bases, there was a span of 15 bases. The CDR3 sequence is 16 residues long. The CDR3 loop is CASSWRAGRGNQPQHF. CDR3 coding DNA: TGTGCCAGCAGCTGGCGGGCGGGGCGCGGCAATCAGCCCCAGCATTTT.

The V call is TRBV11-3, the J call TRBJ2-3; D remains ambiguous. The CDR3 runs to 13 residues. CDR1 and CDR2 from the germline V gene are SGHNT and YENEEA. V was trimmed by 0 bases and J by 6 bases, leaving 7 bases between them. CDR3 DNA sequence: TGTGCCAGCAGCTTAGACACAAGTGATACGCAGTATTTT. Encoded protein: CASSLDTSDTQYF.

This chain joins TRBV5-6 and TRBJ2-7; 11 nucleotides agree with TRBD1. CDR3 length: 14 residues. The germline CDR1 and CDR2 sequences are SGHDT and YYEEEE. V lost 5 bases, J lost 6 bases, and 7 bases stayed unmatched. The CDR3 DNA follows: TGTGCCAGCAGAGGACAGGGGGCCATGATCGAGCAGTACTTC. It encodes CASRGQGAMIEQYF.

This clone has just a few counts. This chain links TRBV18 with TRBJ2-7; no clear D. The CDR3 is 12 residues long. V dropped 2 bases and J dropped 3 bases, with 5 bases sitting between them. The germline gives CDR1 KGHSH, CDR2 LQKENI. CDR3: CASSPKRYEQYF. The CDR3 DNA is TGTGCCAGCTCACCAAAGCGCTACGAGCAGTACTTC.

This clone was counted once. V usage is TRBV3-1 (or the pseudogene TRBV3-2) and J usage is TRBJ2-5, with 11 bases that match TRBD2. With 0 bases clipped from V and 5 bases from J, the junction kept 8 bases outside the gene matches. This CDR3 is 17 amino acids long. The germline V gene encodes CDR1 LGHDT and CDR2 YNNKEL (reference sequence). CDR3 residues: CASSQDEVAGGGETQYF. As DNA, the CDR3 is TGTGCCAGCAGCCAAGATGAGGTAGCGGGAGGGGGGGAGACCCAGTACTTC.

V and J are TRBV3-1 (or the pseudogene TRBV3-2) and TRBJ1-2, with D hard to call. The CDR3 is made up of 13 amino acids. Trimming shortened V by 4 bases and J by 0 bases, and 6 bases separated the two germline ends. Germline loops: CDR1 LGHDT, CDR2 YNNKEL (reference sequence). CDR3 bases: TGTGCCAGCAGCCTGGCAGCTAACTATGGCTACACCTTC. This translates into CASSLAANYGYTF.

V gene TRBV15 combines with J gene TRBJ1-5; TRBD1 might be the D (5 bases). Germline CDR1 is LNHNV and CDR2 is YYDKDF (reference sequence). V lost 0 bases and J lost 7, with 13 bases in between. The CDR3 length is 15 residues. The DNA for the CDR3 is TGTGCCACCAGCAGAGATCTAGGGGAGGGGCAGCCCCAGCATTTT. Translated: CATSRDLGEGQPQHF.

The CDR3 nucleotides read TGCGCCAGCTGGGGACAGGGGGCCGGGGAGCTGTTTTTT. Amino acids: CASWGQGAGELFF. V and J are TRBV5-1 and TRBJ2-2, with 11 bases aligning to TRBD1. J lost 6 bases, V lost 7 bases, and 2 bases had no gene match. CDR1 and CDR2 (germline): SGHRS, YFSETQ. This CDR3 region has 13 residues.

The J gene is TRBJ1-1, the V gene TRBV27; TRBD1 aligns across 9 bases. Trimming removed 5 bases from V and 3 bases from J; junction bases left unmatched: 7. The CDR3 contains 15 residues. Germline CDR1 MNHEY, CDR2 SMNVEV (reference sequence). The CDR3 spells CASSPKQGAYTEAFF. The CDR3 DNA follows: TGTGCCAGCAGTCCCAAACAGGGGGCTTACACTGAAGCTTTCTTT.

This chain links TRBV19 with TRBJ1-5, with D tentatively TRBD1 (6 bases). There are 15 residues in the CDR3. Germline assignment: CDR1 LNHDA and CDR2 SQIVND (reference sequence). The V end was cut by 6 bases, the J end by 1 base, with 13 bases between. The CDR3 protein is CASRSTGRSNQPQHF. The CDR3 DNA reads as TGTGCCAGTAGATCTACAGGGCGCAGCAATCAGCCCCAGCATTTT.

The chain joins TRBV4-1 to TRBJ1-6; D is unclear. This CDR3 contains 17 residues. CDR1 is MGHRA, CDR2 YSYEKL, per germline. The V and J ends lost 0 bases and 9 bases respectively, with 18 bases between them. The CDR3: CASSQDRGEPEVSPLHF. The CDR3, as DNA: TGCGCCAGCAGCCAAGACCGTGGAGAACCAGAGGTTTCACCCCTCCACTTT.

The chain recombines TRBV29-1 with TRBJ1-5; D might be TRBD1 (5 bases). The CDR3 is 12 residues long. From germline, CDR1 is SQVTM and CDR2 ANQGSEA. With 6 bases removed from V and 3 bases from J, the gap between germline ends came to 9 bases. The CDR3 loop reads CSVRGDNQPQHF. As DNA, the CDR3 is TGCAGCGTCCGGGGGGACAATCAGCCCCAGCATTTT.